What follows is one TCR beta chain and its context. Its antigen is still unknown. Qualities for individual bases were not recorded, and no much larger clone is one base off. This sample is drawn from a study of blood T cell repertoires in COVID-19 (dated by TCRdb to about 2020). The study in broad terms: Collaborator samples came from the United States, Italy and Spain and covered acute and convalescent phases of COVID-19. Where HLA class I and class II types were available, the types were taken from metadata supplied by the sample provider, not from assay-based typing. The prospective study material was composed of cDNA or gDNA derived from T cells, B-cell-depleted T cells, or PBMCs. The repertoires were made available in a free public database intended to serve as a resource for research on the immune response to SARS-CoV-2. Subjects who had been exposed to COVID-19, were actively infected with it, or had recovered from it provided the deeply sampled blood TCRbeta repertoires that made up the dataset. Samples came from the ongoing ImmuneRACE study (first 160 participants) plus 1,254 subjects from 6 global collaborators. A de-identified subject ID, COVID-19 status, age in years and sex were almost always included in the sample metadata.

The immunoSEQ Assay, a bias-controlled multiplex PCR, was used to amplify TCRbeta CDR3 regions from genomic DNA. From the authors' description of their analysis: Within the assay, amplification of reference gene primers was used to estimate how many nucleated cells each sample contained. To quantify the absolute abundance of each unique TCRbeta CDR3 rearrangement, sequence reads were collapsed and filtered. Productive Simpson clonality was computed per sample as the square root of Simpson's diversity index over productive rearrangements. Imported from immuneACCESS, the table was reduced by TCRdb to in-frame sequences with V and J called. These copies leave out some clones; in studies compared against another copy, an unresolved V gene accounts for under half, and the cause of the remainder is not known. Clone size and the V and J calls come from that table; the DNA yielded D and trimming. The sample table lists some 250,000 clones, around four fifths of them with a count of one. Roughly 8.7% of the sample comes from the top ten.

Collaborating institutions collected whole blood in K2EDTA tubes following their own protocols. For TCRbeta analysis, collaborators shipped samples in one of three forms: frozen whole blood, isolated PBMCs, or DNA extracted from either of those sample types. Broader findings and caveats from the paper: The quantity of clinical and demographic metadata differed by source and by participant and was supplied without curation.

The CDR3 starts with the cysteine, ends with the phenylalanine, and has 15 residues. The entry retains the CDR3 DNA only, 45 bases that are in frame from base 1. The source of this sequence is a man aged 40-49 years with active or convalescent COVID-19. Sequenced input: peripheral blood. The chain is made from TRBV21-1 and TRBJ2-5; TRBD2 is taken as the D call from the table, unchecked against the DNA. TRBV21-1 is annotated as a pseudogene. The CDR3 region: CATRGGRRSKETQYF. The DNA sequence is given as TGTGCCACTCGGGGGGGTCGCCGATCGAAAGAGACCCAGTACTTC.